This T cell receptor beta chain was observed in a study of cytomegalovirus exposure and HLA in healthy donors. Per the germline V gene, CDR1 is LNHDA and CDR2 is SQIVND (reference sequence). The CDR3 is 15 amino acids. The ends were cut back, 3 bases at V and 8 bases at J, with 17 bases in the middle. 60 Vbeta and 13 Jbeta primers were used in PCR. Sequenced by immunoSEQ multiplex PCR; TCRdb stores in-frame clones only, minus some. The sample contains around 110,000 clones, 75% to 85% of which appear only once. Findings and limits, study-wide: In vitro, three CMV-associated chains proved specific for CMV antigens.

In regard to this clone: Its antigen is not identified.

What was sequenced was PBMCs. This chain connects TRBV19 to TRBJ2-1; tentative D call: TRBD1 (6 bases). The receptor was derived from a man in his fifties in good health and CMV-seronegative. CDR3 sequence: CASSIRNRVHDEQFF. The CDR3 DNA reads TGTGCCAGTAGTATTCGGAACAGGGTTCACGATGAGCAGTTCTTC.